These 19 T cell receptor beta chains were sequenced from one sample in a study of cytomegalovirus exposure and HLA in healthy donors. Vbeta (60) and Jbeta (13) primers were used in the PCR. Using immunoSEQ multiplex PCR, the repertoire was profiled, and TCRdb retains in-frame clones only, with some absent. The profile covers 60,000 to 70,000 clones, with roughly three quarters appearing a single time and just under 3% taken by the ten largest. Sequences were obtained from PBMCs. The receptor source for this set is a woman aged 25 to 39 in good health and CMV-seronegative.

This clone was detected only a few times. CDR3 DNA sequence: TGTGCCAGTAGGGGCAGCCTTAATGAAAAACTGTTTTTT. Its translation is CASRGSLNEKLFF. This chain uses TRBV19 with TRBJ1-4; D remains ambiguous. Per the germline V gene, CDR1 is LNHDA and CDR2 is SQIVND (reference sequence). Trimming removed 6 bases from V and 4 bases from J, with 9 bases in between. The CDR3 runs 13 residues.

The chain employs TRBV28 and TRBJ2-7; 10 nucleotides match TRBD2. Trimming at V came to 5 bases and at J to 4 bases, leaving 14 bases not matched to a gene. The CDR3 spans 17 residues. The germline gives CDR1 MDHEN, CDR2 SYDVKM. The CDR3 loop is CASSPLQLAGTAYEQYV. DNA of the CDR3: TGTGCCAGCAGTCCACTACAACTAGCGGGGACTGCTTACGAGCAGTACGTC.

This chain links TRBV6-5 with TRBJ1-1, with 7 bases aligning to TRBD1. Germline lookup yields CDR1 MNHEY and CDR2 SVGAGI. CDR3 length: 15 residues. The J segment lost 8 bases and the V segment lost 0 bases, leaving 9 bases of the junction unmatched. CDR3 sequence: CASSYSTGGTVEAFF. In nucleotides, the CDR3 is TGTGCCAGCAGTTACTCGACGGGAGGGACAGTCGAAGCTTTCTTT.

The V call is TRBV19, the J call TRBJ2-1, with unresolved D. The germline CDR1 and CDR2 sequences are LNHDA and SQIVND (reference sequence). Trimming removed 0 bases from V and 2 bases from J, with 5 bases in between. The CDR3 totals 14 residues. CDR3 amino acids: CASSIELAYNEQFF. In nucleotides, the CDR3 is TGTGCCAGTAGTATAGAGCTAGCCTACAATGAGCAGTTCTTC.

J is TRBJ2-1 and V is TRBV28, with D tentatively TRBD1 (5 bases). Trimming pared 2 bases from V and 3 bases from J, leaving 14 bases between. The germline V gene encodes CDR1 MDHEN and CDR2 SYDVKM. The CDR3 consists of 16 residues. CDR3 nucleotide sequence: TGTGCCAGCAGTTTACAGGGTTTGGGGATCTACAATGAGCAGTTCTTC. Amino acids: CASSLQGLGIYNEQFF.

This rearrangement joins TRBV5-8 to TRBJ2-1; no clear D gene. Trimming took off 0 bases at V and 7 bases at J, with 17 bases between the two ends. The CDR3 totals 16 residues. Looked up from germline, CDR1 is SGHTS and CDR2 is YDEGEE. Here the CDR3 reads CASSLGSRLTRNEQFF. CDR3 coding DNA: TGTGCCAGCAGCTTGGGTTCGAGACTGACCCGAAATGAGCAGTTCTTC.

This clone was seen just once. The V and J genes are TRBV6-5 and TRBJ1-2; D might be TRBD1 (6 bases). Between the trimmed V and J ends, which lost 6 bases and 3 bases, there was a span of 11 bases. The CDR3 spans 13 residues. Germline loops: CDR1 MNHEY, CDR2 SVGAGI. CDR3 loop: CASRGGQHYGYTF. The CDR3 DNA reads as TGTGCCAGCAGGGGGGGGCAGCACTATGGCTACACCTTC.

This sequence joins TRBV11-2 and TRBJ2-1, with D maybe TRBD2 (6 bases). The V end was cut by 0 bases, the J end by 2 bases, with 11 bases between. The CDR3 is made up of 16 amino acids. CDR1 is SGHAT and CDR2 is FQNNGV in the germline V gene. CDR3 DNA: TGTGCCAGCAGCTTAGACAGCGGGCTCGCCTACAATGAGCAGTTCTTC. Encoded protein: CASSLDSGLAYNEQFF.

CDR3 coding DNA: TGTGCCAGCAGCCTCGGGTCTCTCTACGAGCAGTACTTC. Its protein is CASSLGSLYEQYF. V is TRBV5-6 and J is TRBJ2-7; D remains ambiguous. Trimming removed 4 bases from V and 3 bases from J, with 11 bases in between. Germline loops: CDR1 SGHDT, CDR2 YYEEEE. The length of the CDR3 is 13 residues.

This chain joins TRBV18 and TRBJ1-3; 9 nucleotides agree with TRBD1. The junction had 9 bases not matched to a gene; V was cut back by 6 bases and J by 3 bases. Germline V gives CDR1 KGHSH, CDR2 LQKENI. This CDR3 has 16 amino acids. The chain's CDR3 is CASSPGQGQFGNTIYF. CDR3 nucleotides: TGTGCCAGCTCGCCGGGACAGGGACAATTTGGAAACACCATATATTTT.

This CDR3 is CASSGGTGLQPQHF. DNA for the CDR3: TGTGCCAGCAGTGGGGGGACAGGGCTGCAGCCCCAGCATTTT. The J gene is TRBJ1-5, the V gene TRBV6-1, with 9 bases identical to TRBD1. V shed 4 bases, J shed 7 bases, and the junction held 5 bases outside the gene matches. From germline, CDR1 is MNHNS and CDR2 SASEGT. This CDR3 is built from 14 residues.

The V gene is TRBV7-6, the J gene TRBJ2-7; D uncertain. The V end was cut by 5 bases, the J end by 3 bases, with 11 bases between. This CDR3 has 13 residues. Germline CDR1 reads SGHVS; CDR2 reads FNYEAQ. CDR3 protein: CASSRGANYEQYF. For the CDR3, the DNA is TGTGCCAGCAGCCGAGGAGCAAACTACGAGCAGTACTTC.

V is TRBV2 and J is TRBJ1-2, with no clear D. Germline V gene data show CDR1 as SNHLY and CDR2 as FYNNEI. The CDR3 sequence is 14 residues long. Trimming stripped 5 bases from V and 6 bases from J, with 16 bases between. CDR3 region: CASSSREDSNGYTF. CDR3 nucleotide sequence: TGTGCCAGCAGTTCGCGGGAGGATTCAAATGGCTACACCTTC.

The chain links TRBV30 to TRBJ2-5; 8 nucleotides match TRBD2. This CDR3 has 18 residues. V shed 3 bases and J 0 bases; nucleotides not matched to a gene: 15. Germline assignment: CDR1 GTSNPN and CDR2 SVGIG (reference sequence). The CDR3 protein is CAWRRDTKRGPYQETQYF. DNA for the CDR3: TGTGCCTGGAGGCGGGACACCAAGCGGGGGCCGTACCAAGAGACCCAGTACTTC.

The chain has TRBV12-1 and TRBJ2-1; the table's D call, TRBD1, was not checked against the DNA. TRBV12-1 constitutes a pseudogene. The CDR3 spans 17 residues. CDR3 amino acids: CASSFLGQGQYDNEQFF. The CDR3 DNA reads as TGTGCCAGCAGCTTTTTGGGACAGGGACAATATGACAATGAGCAGTTCTTC.

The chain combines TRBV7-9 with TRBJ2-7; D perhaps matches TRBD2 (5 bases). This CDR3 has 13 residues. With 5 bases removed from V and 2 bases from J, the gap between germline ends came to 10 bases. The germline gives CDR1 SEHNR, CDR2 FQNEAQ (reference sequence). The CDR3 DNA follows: TGTGCCAGCAGCACGGACTGGACCTACGAGCAGTACGTC. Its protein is CASSTDWTYEQYV.

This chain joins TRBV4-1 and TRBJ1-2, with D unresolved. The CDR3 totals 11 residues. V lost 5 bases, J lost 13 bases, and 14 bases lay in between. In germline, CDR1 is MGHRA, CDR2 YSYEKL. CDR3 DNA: TGCGCCAGCAGCTCTCGGTCTAGCTGCACCTTC. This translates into CASSSRSSCTF.

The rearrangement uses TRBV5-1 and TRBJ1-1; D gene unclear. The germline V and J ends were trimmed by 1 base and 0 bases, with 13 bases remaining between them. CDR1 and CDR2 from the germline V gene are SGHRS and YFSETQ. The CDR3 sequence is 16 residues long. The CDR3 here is CASSLYSWPLNTEAFF. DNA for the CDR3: TGCGCCAGCAGCTTGTATTCATGGCCCTTGAACACTGAAGCTTTCTTT.

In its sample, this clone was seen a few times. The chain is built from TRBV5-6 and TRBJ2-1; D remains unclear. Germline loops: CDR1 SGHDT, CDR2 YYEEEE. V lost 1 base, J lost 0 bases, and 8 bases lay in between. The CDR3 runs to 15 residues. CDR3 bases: TGTGCCAGCAGCTTGTTACAGAGCTCCTACAATGAGCAGTTCTTC. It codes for CASSLLQSSYNEQFF.